This TCR beta chain was identified in a study of T cell changes during pregnancy in multiple sclerosis. The CDR3 loop spans 14 amino acids. Germline V gene data show CDR1 as SGHAT and CDR2 as FQNNGV. Trimming cost V 4 bases and J 9 bases, with 18 bases left between them. The method was immunoSEQ multiplex PCR; TCRdb's version includes in-frame clones alone and lacks a portion of them. The table shows tens of thousands of clones, with around 92% occurring only once. V gene TRBV11-2 combines with J gene TRBJ1-1; a weak D match, TRBD1 (6 bases). Sequenced material: peripheral blood, taken before pregnancy. The sequence came from a female donor with multiple sclerosis, enrolled in a pregnancy study. CDR3 nucleotides: TGTGCCAGCAGCTCAACAGGGACCCCTAAAAAAGCTTTCTTT. Encoded protein: CASSSTGTPKKAFF.